This passage covers 11 T cell receptor beta chains from one sample sequenced in a study of T cells in Graves' hyperthyroidism and ophthalmopathy. The CDR3 regions of TCR beta were amplified from RNA transcripts. A set of HTBI primers served as the primers for a first-round RT-PCR of the TCR CDR3. TCRdb redid the calling of the multiplex PCR reads with MiXCR, one entry per CDR3 protein. The table has more than 550,000 distinct CDR3 sequences, around 20% seen once; the top ten hold 16%. The sequenced material came from blood. The source is a woman between 45 and 65 years old with Graves' hyperthyroidism that later progressed to Graves' ophthalmopathy.

The J gene is TRBJ1-5, the V gene TRBV27; D uncertain. This CDR3 is built from 13 residues. The germline V gene has CDR1 MNHEY and CDR2 SMNVEV (reference sequence). V gave up 4 bases and J gave up 7 bases, with 11 bases separating them. This CDR3 reads CASSSGSAQPQHF. CDR3 nucleotide sequence: TGTGCCAGCAGTTCGGGATCGGCCCAGCCCCAGCATTTT.

This clonotype has only a few counts. CDR3 DNA: TGTGCCAGCATCCCCGGTGGGACAGGCAATCAGCCCCAGCATTTT. It specifies CASIPGGTGNQPQHF. This chain links TRBV28 with TRBJ1-5; 7 positions agree with TRBD1. V lost 7 bases to trimming and J lost 2 bases; unmatched junction nucleotides: 8. Germline V lookup: CDR1 MDHEN, CDR2 SYDVKM. The CDR3 extends over 15 amino acids.

This clonotype was counted a few times. A read error may be the cause here, since a much bigger clone is one base away. The chain is built from TRBV3-1 and TRBJ2-1, with 9 nucleotides matching TRBD2. Germline-derived CDR1 and CDR2 are LGHDT and YNNKEL (reference sequence). The CDR3 is 15 residues long. CDR3 protein: CASSQDSGGYNGQFF. The CDR3 DNA sequence: TGTGCCAGCAGCCAAGATAGCGGGGGCTACAATGGGCAGTTCTTC.

This clonotype was counted between two and nine times. The chain joins TRBV7-2 to TRBJ2-5; D is perhaps TRBD2 (5 bases). Germline lookup yields CDR1 SGHTA and CDR2 FQGNSA. This CDR3 region has 15 residues. V gave up 5 bases and J gave up 2 bases, with 15 bases separating them. The CDR3, as DNA: TGTGCCAGCAGCCAGGACGGCGGGCAACAAGAGACCCAGTACTTC. Amino acid sequence: CASSQDGGQQETQYF.

V gene TRBV20-1 combines with J gene TRBJ1-2; the D gene is possibly TRBD1 (5 bases). The CDR3 sequence is 18 residues long. V lost 0 bases to trimming and J lost 8 bases, with 28 bases between them. CDR1 is DFQATT and CDR2 is SNEGSKA in the germline V gene (reference sequence). CDR3 in amino acids: CSARDPLPDIRQWGGYTF. CDR3 nucleotide sequence: TGCAGTGCTAGAGATCCGCTTCCCGATATTAGACAGTGGGGCGGCTACACCTTC.

In this sample, this clonotype turned up a few times. The chain employs TRBV7-8 and TRBJ2-7; D is undetermined. The V and J ends lost 1 base and 2 bases respectively, with 15 bases between them. Per germline, CDR1 SGHVS and CDR2 FQNEAQ. The CDR3 has 16 amino acids. The DNA for the CDR3 is TGTGCCAGCAGCTTAGGATTTGCTCTAGGTGCCTACGAGCAGTACTTC. The encoded protein is CASSLGFALGAYEQYF.

This clonotype was seen more than once but under ten times. J is TRBJ1-6 and V is TRBV9; D remains unclear. The CDR3 has 14 amino acids. Germline-derived CDR1 and CDR2 are SGDLS and YYNGEE. V dropped 0 bases and J dropped 7 bases, with 8 bases sitting between them. CDR3 residues: CASSVVGFNSPLHF. The CDR3 nucleotides are TGTGCCAGCAGCGTAGTCGGTTTCAATTCACCCCTCCACTTT.

A few counts support this clonotype. The chain combines TRBV6-2 or TRBV6-3 with TRBJ1-1; D gene unclear. Trimming took off 10 bases at V and 5 bases at J, with 17 bases between the two ends. The CDR3 runs to 13 residues. Germline V gene lookup returns CDR1 MNHEY and CDR2 SVGEGT. This CDR3 reads CATWAPRRTEAFF. CDR3 in DNA: TGTGCCACCTGGGCCCCGAGGCGTACTGAAGCTTTCTTT.

CDR3 sequence reads: CASSPTSGGANEQYF. The CDR3 nucleotides read TGCGCCAGCAGCCCCACTAGCGGGGGGGCAAATGAGCAGTACTTC. This chain joins TRBV5-1 and TRBJ2-7, with 13 bases fitting TRBD2. J lost 7 bases, V lost 4 bases, and 8 bases had no gene match. The CDR3 has 15 amino acids. Germline CDR1 is SGHRS and CDR2 is YFSETQ. The entire variable domain, with the rest obtained from reference TRBV5-1 and TRBJ2-7, is as follows: KAGVTQTPRYLIKTRGQQVTLSCSPISGHRSVSWYQQTPGQGLQFLFEYFSETQRNKGNFPGRFSGRQFSNSRSEMNVSTLELGDSALYLCASSPTSGGANEQYFGPGTRLTVT.

This clonotype was observed at least ten times. The rearrangement links TRBV3-1 to TRBJ1-1; D is unresolved. V gave up 1 base and J gave up 10 bases, with 7 bases separating them. The germline gives CDR1 LGHDT, CDR2 YNNKEL (reference sequence). CDR3 length: 11 amino acids. This chain's CDR3 is CASSQGRVAFF. CDR3 in DNA: TGTGCCAGCAGCCAAGGACGCGTAGCTTTCTTT.

The chain carries TRBV6-5 and TRBJ2-7; 10 bases are shared with TRBD2. J lost 5 bases, V lost 5 bases, and 9 bases had no gene match. Germline V lookup: CDR1 MNHEY, CDR2 SVGAGI. The CDR3 has 15 residues. CDR3 region: CASSHGLAELNEQYF. CDR3 sequence (DNA): TGTGCCAGCAGTCACGGACTAGCGGAACTCAACGAGCAGTACTTC.